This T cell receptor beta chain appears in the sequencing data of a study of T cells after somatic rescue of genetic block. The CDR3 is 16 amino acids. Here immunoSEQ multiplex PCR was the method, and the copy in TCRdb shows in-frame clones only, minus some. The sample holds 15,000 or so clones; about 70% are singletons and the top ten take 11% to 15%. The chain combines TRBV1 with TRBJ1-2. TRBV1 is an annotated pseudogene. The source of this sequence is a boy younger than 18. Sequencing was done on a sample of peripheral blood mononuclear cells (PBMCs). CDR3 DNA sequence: TGCACCAGCAGCCTCTTTGGTGTGCGAAAGACCTATGGCTACACCTTC. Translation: CTSSLFGVRKTYGYTF.